The sequence of this T cell receptor beta chain was determined in a study of blood T cell repertoires in COVID-19. Study summary: The United States, Italy and Spain supplied acute and convalescent COVID-19 samples. Sources were T cells, B-cell-depleted T cells, or PBMCs; the material itself was cDNA or gDNA.

Methods used by the authors: From reference gene primer amplification, estimates of nucleated cell counts were derived. The repertoire was sequenced with immunoSEQ multiplex PCR; TCRdb's copy has only in-frame clones and lacks some. For V, J and clone size, that table is used; D and trimming come from the DNA. The sample includes roughly 120,000 clones, more than 70% of them seen just once. The CDR3 consists of 15 residues. Germline trimming cut 6 bases from V and 4 bases from J; bases unmatched to any gene: 7. In germline, CDR1 is SNHLY, CDR2 FYNNEI. The sequence was obtained from a human donor in a cohort sampled during active COVID-19. V and J are TRBV2 and TRBJ2-1; TRBD1 agrees at 9 bases. The sequenced sample consisted of peripheral blood. The DNA for the CDR3 is TGTGCCAGCAGGGGAGGGGACAGGGAATACAATGAGCAGTTCTTC. Translation: CASRGGDREYNEQFF.